The clone carrying this TCR beta chain was recorded at least ten times. Antigen specificity is unknown. This CDR3 spans 13 amino acids. V was pared by 3 bases and J by 5 bases, with 11 bases between. CDR1 and CDR2 from the germline V gene are SGHVS and FQNEAQ. The sample is drawn from a study of Graves' ophthalmopathy and Graves' hyperthyroidism. Reliance was placed on clinical symptoms, serum thyroxine, TRAb, thyroid ultrasound and orbital computed tomography for diagnosis. RNA transcripts were the source from which TCR beta CDR3 regions were amplified. HTBI primers were used in a first-round RT-PCR, which preceded a second-round multiplex PCR. From the multiplex PCR reads, TCRdb called clonotypes with MiXCR, one entry per CDR3 protein. Altogether about 390,000 distinct CDR3 sequences are present, just over 15% being singletons, with the ten largest covering approximately 7%. Points from the study as a whole: In blood, most expanded thyroid clonotypes above 0.001 frequency were also detected. A model built from 13 signatures distinguished ophthalmopathy from stable hyperthyroidism with 87.88% sensitivity and about 84% specificity. In predicting ophthalmopathy progression, the model reached about 69% sensitivity and 72% to 85% specificity.

This TCR came from a woman younger than 35 with stable Graves' hyperthyroidism. The rearrangement uses TRBV7-8 and TRBJ2-7, with D unclear. Sequencing was done on a sample of peripheral blood. The CDR3 loop reads CASSFLRVHEQYF. The DNA of the CDR3 is TGTGCCAGCAGCTTTTTGAGAGTCCACGAGCAGTACTTC.